This T cell receptor (beta chain) was identified in a study of metastatic and nonmetastatic thyroid tumors. Study-level results: Patients with malignant thyroid tumors reportedly had significantly higher TCR beta diversity than those with benign nodules, in blood and tumor.

There were no patients who had received any treatment before thyroid surgery. In the study's own analysis: Built for papillary thyroid cancer, a distant-metastasis classifier drew on CDR3 differences across clinicopathological groups. TCRdb ran MiXCR on the PCR reads. The V and J calls and clone size are TCRdb's, not the authors'. Of some 46,000 clones listed, 20% to 25% are singletons. A word on this clone: The antigen remains undetermined.

Losses at the gene ends were 9 bases for V and 3 bases for J; bases not matched to a gene: 6. The CDR3 runs 14 residues. Germline CDR1 SNHLY, CDR2 FYNNEI. This chain links TRBV2 with TRBJ2-7; 12 positions match TRBD2. Material for sequencing was blood. The TCR originated in a male donor with papillary thyroid cancer or a benign thyroid nodule (not recorded which). Some clones in this sample may be carry-over from other donors' samples. CDR3 residues: CASRPGLAGYEQYF. The CDR3 DNA sequence: TGTGCCAGTCGTCCGGGACTAGCGGGCTACGAGCAGTACTTC.